This TCR beta chain emerged from a study of pediatric ulcerative colitis. Study-level points and caveats: Blood samples from a couple of patients yielded substantially fewer templates and were excluded from blood-rectal overlap analysis.

Libraries were prepared by immunoSEQ multiplex PCR; TCRdb keeps only in-frame clonotypes and omits some of them. The table has approximately 60,000 clones, about 90% seen once. The CDR3 length is 22 residues. With 5 bases clipped from V and 3 bases from J, the junction kept 24 bases outside the gene matches. Germline values: CDR1 SGHTA, CDR2 FQGTGA. This clone was observed once. Its target is not known. The genes are TRBV7-3 and TRBJ2-2; TRBD2 aligns across 10 bases. Specimen: blood. This TCR came from a boy between 5 and 17 years old with severe ulcerative colitis. The CDR3 sequence is CASSVGQAGRGLAGEDTGELFF. In nucleotides, the CDR3 is TGTGCCAGCAGCGTGGGGCAAGCGGGTCGGGGCCTAGCGGGAGAGGACACCGGGGAGCTGTTTTTT.